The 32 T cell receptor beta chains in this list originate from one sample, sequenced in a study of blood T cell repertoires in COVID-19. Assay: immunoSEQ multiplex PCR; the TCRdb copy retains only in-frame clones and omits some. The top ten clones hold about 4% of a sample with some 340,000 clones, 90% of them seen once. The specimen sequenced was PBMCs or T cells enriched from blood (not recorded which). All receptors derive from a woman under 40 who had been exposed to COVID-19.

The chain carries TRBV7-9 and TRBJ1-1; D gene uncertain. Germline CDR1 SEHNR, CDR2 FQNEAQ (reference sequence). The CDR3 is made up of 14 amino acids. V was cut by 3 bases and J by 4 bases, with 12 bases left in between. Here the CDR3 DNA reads TGTGCCAGCAGCTTCCGGGGTATTGGCACTGAAGCTTTCTTT. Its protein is CASSFRGIGTEAFF.

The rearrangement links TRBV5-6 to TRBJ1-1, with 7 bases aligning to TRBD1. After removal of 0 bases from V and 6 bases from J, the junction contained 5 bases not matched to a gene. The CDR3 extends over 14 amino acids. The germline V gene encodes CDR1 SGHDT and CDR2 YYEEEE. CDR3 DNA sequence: TGTGCCAGCAGCTTGGGCAGGGGGATTTCTGAAGCTTTCTTT. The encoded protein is CASSLGRGISEAFF.

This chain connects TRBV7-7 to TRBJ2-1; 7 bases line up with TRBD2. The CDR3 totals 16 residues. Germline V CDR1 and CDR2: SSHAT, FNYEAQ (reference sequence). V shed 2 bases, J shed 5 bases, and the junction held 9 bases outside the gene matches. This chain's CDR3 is CASSLRRESGHNEQFF. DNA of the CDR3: TGTGCCAGCAGCTTAAGGCGGGAGAGTGGGCACAATGAGCAGTTCTTC.

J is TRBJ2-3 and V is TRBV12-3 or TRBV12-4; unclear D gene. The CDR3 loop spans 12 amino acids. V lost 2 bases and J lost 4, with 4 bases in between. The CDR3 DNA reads TGTGCCAGCAGTTTACTCTCAGATACGCAGTATTTT. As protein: CASSLLSDTQYF.

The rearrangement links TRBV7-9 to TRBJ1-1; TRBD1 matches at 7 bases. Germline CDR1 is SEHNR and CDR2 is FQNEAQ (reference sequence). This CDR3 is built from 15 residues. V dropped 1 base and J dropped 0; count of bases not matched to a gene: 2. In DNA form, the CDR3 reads TGTGCCAGCAGCTTAGTGACAGGGCTGAACACTGAAGCTTTCTTT. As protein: CASSLVTGLNTEAFF. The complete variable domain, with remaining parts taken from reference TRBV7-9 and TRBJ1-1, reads DTGVSQNPRHKITKRGQNVTFRCDPISEHNRLYWYRQTLGQGPEFLTYFQNEAQLEKSRLLSDRFSAERPKGSFSTLEIQRTEQGDSAMYLCASSLVTGLNTEAFFGQGTRLTVV.

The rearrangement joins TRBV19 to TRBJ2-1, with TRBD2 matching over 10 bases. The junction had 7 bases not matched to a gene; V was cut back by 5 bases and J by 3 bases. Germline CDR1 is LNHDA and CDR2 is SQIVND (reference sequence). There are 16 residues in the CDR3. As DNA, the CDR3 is TGTGCCAGTAGTCTCGAGCGGGAGGGTATCTACAATGAGCAGTTCTTC. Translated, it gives CASSLEREGIYNEQFF.

CDR3 region: CASSAKLQGSGNTIYF. CDR3 DNA sequence: TGCGCCAGCAGCGCTAAACTCCAGGGCTCTGGAAACACCATATATTTT. The chain is built from TRBV5-1 and TRBJ1-3, with D possibly TRBD1 on 5 matching bases. Looked up from germline, CDR1 is SGHRS and CDR2 is YFSETQ. The CDR3 runs 16 residues. Trimming removed 4 bases at V and 0 bases at J, with 14 bases between.

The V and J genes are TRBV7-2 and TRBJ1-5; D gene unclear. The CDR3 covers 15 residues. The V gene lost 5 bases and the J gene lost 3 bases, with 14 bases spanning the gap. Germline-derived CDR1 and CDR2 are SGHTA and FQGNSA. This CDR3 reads CASSPSLSFNQPQHF. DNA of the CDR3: TGTGCCAGCAGCCCCTCTCTGTCCTTCAATCAGCCCCAGCATTTT.

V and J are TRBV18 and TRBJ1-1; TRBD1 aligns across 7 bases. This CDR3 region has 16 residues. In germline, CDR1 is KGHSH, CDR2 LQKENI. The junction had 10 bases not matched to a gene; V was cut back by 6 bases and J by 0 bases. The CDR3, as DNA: TGTGCCAGCTCCCCGGGGACAGCTACCATGAACACTGAAGCTTTCTTT. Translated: CASSPGTATMNTEAFF.

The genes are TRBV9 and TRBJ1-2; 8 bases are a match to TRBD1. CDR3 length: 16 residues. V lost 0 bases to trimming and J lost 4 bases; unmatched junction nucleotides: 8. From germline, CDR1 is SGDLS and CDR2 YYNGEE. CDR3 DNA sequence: TGTGCCAGCAGCGTAGGCGGACAGGGTCGCGGCTATGGCTACACCTTC. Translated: CASSVGGQGRGYGYTF.

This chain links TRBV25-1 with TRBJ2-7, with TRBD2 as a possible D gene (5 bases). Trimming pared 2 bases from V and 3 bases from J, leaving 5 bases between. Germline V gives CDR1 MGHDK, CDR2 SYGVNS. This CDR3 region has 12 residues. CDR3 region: CASSERGYEQYF. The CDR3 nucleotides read TGTGCCAGCAGTGAACGGGGCTACGAGCAGTACTTC.

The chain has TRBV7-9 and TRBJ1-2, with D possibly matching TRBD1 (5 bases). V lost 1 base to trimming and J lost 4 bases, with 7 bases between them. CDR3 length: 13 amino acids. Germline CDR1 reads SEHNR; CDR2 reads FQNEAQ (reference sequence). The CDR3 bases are TGTGCCAGCAGCTTAGACAGGTTCTATGGCTACACCTTC. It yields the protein CASSLDRFYGYTF.

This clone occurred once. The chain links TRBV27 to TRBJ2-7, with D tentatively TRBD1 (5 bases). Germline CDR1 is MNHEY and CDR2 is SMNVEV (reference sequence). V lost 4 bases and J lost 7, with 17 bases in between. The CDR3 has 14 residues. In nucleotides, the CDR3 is TGTGCCAGCAGTTCCGATGACAGAGTTTGGGAGCAGTACTTC. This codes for CASSSDDRVWEQYF.

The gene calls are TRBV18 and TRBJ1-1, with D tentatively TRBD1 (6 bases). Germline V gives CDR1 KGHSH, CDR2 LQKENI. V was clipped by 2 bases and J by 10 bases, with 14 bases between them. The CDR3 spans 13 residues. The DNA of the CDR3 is TGTGCCAGCTCACCAGACGGGGGGCTAACAGCTTTCTTT. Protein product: CASSPDGGLTAFF.

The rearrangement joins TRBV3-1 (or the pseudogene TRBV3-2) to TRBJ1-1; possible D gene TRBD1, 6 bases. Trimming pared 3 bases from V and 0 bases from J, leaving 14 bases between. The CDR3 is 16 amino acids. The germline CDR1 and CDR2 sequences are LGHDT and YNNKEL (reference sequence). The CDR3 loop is CASSQGPGQLNTEAFF. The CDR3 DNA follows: TGTGCCAGCAGCCAGGGTCCGGGACAACTGAACACTGAAGCTTTCTTT.

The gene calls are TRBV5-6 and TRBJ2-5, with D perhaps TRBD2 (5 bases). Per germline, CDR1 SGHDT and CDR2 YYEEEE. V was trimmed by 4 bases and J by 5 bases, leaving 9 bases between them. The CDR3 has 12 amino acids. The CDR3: CASSPSGETQYF. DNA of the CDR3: TGTGCCAGCAGCCCCTCGGGGGAGACCCAGTACTTC. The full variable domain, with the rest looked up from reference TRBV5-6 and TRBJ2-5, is DAGVTQSPTHLIKTRGQQVTLRCSPKSGHDTVSWYQQALGQGPQFIFQYYEEEERQRGNFPDRFSGHQFPNYSSELNVNALLLGDSALYLCASSPSGETQYFGPGTRLLVL.

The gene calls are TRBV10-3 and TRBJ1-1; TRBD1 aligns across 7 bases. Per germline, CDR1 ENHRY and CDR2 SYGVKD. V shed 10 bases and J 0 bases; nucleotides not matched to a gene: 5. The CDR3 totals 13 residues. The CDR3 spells CASATGMNTEAFF. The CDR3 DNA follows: TGTGCCAGTGCGACAGGGATGAACACTGAAGCTTTCTTT.

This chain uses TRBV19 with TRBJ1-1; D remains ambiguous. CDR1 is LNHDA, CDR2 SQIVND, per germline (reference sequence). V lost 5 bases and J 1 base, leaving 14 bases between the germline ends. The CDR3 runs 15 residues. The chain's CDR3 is CASSYSGISNTEAFF. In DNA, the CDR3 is TGTGCCAGTAGTTATTCGGGAATATCGAACACTGAAGCTTTCTTT.

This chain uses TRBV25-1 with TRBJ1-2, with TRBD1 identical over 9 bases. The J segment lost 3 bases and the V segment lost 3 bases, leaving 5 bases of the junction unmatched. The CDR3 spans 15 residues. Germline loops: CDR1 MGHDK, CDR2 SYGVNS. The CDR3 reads CASSDPGQGHYGYTF. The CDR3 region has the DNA TGTGCCAGCAGTGACCCAGGACAGGGGCACTATGGCTACACCTTC.

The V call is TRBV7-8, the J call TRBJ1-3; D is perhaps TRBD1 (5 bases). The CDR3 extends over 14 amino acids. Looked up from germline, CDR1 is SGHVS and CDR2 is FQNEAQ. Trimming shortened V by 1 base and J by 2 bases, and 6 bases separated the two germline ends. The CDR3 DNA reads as TGTGCCAGCAGCTTAGTGGGGCCTGGAAACACCATATATTTT. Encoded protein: CASSLVGPGNTIYF. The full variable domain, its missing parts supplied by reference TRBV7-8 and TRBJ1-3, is GAGVSQSPRYKVAKRGQDVALRCDPISGHVSLFWYQQALGQGPEFLTYFQNEAQLDKSGLPSDRFFAERPEGSVSTLKIQRTQQEDSAVYLCASSLVGPGNTIYFGEGSWLTVV.

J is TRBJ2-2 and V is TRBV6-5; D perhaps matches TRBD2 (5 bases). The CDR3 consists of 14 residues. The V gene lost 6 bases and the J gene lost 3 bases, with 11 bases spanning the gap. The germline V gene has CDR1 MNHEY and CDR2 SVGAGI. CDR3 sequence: CASSTRPDTGELFF. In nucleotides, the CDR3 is TGTGCCAGCAGCACTAGACCCGACACCGGGGAGCTGTTTTTT.

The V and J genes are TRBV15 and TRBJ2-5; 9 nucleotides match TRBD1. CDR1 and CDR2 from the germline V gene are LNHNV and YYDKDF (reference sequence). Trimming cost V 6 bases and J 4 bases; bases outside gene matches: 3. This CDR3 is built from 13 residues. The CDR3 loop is CATRRQGGETQYF. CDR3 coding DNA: TGTGCCACCAGGCGACAGGGGGGAGAGACCCAGTACTTC.

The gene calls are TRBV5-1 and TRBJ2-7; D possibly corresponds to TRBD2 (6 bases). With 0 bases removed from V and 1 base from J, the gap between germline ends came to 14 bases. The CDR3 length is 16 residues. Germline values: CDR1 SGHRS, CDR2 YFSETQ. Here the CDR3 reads CASSLESRRGSYEQYF. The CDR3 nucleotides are TGCGCCAGCAGCTTGGAGTCGCGGCGGGGTTCCTACGAGCAGTACTTC.

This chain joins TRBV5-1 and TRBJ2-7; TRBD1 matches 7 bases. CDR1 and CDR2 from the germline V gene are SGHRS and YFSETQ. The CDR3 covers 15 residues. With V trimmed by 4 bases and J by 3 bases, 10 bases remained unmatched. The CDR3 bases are TGCGCCAGCAGCCCCGGGACAGCTGGGGTCTACGAGCAGTACTTC. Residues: CASSPGTAGVYEQYF.

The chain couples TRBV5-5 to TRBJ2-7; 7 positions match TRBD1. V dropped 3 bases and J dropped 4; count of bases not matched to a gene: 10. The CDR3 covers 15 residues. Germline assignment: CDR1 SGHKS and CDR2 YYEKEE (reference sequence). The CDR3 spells CASSWGQGEGYEQYF. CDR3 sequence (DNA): TGTGCCAGCAGCTGGGGGCAGGGGGAAGGGTACGAGCAGTACTTC.

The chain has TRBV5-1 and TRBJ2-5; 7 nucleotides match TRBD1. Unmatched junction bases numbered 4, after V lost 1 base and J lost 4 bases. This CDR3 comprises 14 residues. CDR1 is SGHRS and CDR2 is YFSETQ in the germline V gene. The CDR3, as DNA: TGCGCCAGCAGCTTGACAGGGGCAGGAGAGACCCAGTACTTC. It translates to CASSLTGAGETQYF. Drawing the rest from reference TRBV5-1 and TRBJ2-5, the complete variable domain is KAGVTQTPRYLIKTRGQQVTLSCSPISGHRSVSWYQQTPGQGLQFLFEYFSETQRNKGNFPGRFSGRQFSNSRSEMNVSTLELGDSALYLCASSLTGAGETQYFGPGTRLLVL.

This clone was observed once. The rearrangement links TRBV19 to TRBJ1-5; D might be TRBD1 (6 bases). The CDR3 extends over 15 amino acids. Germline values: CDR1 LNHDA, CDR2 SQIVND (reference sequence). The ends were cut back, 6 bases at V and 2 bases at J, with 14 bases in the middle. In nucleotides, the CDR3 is TGTGCCAGTAGGTGGACAGTCGGGGGCAATCAGCCCCAGCATTTT. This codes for CASRWTVGGNQPQHF.

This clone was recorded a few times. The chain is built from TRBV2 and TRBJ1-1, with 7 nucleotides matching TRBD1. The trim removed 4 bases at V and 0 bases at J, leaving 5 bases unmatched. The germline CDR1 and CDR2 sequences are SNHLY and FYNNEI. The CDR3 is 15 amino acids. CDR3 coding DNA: TGTGCCAGCAGTGCAGCAGGGGGGGTGAACACTGAAGCTTTCTTT. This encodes CASSAAGGVNTEAFF. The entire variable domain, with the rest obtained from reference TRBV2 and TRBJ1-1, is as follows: EPEVTQTPSHQVTQMGQEVILRCVPISNHLYFYWYRQILGQKVEFLVSFYNNEISEKSEIFDDQFSVERPDGSNFTLKIRSTKLEDSAMYFCASSAAGGVNTEAFFGQGTRLTVV.

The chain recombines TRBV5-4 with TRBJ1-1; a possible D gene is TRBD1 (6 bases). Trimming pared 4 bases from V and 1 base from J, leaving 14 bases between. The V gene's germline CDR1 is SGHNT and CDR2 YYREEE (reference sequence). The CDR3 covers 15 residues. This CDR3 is CASSRGGTQNTEAFF. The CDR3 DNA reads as TGTGCCAGCAGCCGGGGGGGGACACAGAACACTGAAGCTTTCTTT.

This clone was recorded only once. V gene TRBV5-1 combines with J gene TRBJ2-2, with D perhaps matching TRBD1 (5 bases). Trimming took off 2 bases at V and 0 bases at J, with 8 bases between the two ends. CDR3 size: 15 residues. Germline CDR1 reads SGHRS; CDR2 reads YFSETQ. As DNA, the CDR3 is TGCGCCAGCAGCTTTTCGACAGCGAACACCGGGGAGCTGTTTTTT. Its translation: CASSFSTANTGELFF.

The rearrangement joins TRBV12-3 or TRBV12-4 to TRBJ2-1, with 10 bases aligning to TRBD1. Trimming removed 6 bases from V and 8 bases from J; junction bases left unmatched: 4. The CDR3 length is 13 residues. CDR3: CASSLTGGYEQFF. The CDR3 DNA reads TGTGCCAGCAGCCTGACAGGGGGCTATGAGCAGTTCTTC.

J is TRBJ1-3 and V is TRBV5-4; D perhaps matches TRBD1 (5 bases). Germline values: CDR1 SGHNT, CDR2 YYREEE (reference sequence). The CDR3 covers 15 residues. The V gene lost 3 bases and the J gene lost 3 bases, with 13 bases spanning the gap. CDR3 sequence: CASSSQGLNGNTIYF. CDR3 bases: TGTGCCAGCAGCTCCCAGGGTTTAAATGGAAACACCATATATTTT. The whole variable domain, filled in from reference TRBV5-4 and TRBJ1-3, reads ETGVTQSPTHLIKTRGQQVTLRCSSQSGHNTVSWYQQALGQGPQFIFQYYREEENGRGNFPPRFSGLQFPNYSSELNVNALELDDSALYLCASSSQGLNGNTIYFGEGSWLTVV.